This is a list of T cell receptor beta chains from one sample in a study of cytomegalovirus exposure and HLA in healthy donors. Profiling relied on immunoSEQ multiplex PCR, and the TCRdb table lists in-frame clones only, not all of them. The sample has approximately 250,000 clones; roughly 84% are singletons. The sample comprised PBMCs. The receptors come from a girl aged 2-15 years in good health and CMV-seronegative. CDR3s include the opening cysteine and the closing phenylalanine or tryptophan. D genes are given only for firm matches. Clone sizes are given selectively: once, few, many, or a class where the clone is expanded.

clone_size: NA; d_call: NA; j_call: TRBJ2-7; v_call: TRBV18; cdr3_aa: CASSPDRSYEQYF
clone_size: NA; d_call: TRBD1; j_call: TRBJ1-1; v_call: TRBV2; cdr3_aa: CASSGQGEAFF
clone_size: NA; d_call: TRBD1; j_call: TRBJ1-4; v_call: TRBV6-5; cdr3_aa: CASSYSGTGGEKLFF
clone_size: NA; d_call: TRBD1; j_call: TRBJ1-1; v_call: TRBV23-1; cdr3_aa: CASSHPGQGDCEAFF
clone_size: NA; d_call: NA; j_call: TRBJ2-7; v_call: TRBV11-3; cdr3_aa: CASSRAGREQYF
clone_size: NA; d_call: NA; j_call: TRBJ1-6; v_call: TRBV6-5; cdr3_aa: CASSPRGGNSPLHF
clone_size: NA; d_call: NA; j_call: TRBJ2-5; v_call: TRBV4-2; cdr3_aa: CASSQTREETQYF
clone_size: once; d_call: TRBD2; j_call: TRBJ2-1; v_call: TRBV5-1; cdr3_aa: CASRSAGGSSYNEQFF
clone_size: NA; d_call: NA; j_call: TRBJ2-7; v_call: TRBV6-5; cdr3_aa: CASSYRQSSYEQYF
clone_size: NA; d_call: NA; j_call: TRBJ2-3; v_call: TRBV6-5; cdr3_aa: CASSRTAGGTDTQYF
clone_size: few; d_call: NA; j_call: TRBJ2-7; v_call: TRBV4-2; cdr3_aa: CASSQASSVGYEQYF
clone_size: NA; d_call: NA; j_call: TRBJ2-5; v_call: TRBV27; cdr3_aa: CASSLVQGETQYF
clone_size: NA; d_call: NA; j_call: TRBJ2-1; v_call: TRBV5-4; cdr3_aa: CASSLAPRGEQFF
clone_size: NA; d_call: NA; j_call: TRBJ2-7; v_call: TRBV9; cdr3_aa: CASSARASGYEQYF
clone_size: NA; d_call: NA; j_call: NA; v_call: TRBV6-5; cdr3_aa: CASSYRRESSYEQYF
clone_size: NA; d_call: TRBD1; j_call: TRBJ2-7; v_call: TRBV5-4; cdr3_aa: CASSSGQGYEQYF
clone_size: NA; d_call: NA; j_call: TRBJ2-2; v_call: TRBV25-1; cdr3_aa: CASSEPRSLNTGELFF
clone_size: NA; d_call: NA; j_call: TRBJ1-2; v_call: TRBV23-1; cdr3_aa: CASSQSGRKDGYTF
clone_size: once; d_call: TRBD2; j_call: TRBJ2-7; v_call: TRBV13; cdr3_aa: CASSPAPTSGRSYEQYF
clone_size: NA; d_call: TRBD1; j_call: TRBJ1-5; v_call: TRBV25-1; cdr3_aa: CASTGEDRGRDNQPQHF
clone_size: NA; d_call: NA; j_call: TRBJ1-2; v_call: TRBV19; cdr3_aa: CASRTTGGTYGYTF
clone_size: once; d_call: TRBD1; j_call: TRBJ1-2; v_call: TRBV14; cdr3_aa: CASSQQGGYGYTF
clone_size: NA; d_call: TRBD2; j_call: TRBJ2-7; v_call: TRBV7-2; cdr3_aa: CASSLVGTSGRYEQYF
clone_size: NA; d_call: TRBD1; j_call: TRBJ1-2; v_call: TRBV7-2; cdr3_aa: CASSSQGTVNYGYTF
clone_size: NA; d_call: NA; j_call: TRBJ2-1; v_call: TRBV25-1; cdr3_aa: CASSEDRPRKQFF
clone_size: NA; d_call: TRBD1; j_call: TRBJ1-2; v_call: TRBV2; cdr3_aa: CASSERGQGGTDGYTF
clone_size: NA; d_call: TRBD1; j_call: TRBJ2-2; v_call: TRBV7-8; cdr3_aa: CASSHQIQGANTGELFF
clone_size: once; d_call: TRBD2; j_call: TRBJ2-3; v_call: TRBV5-1; cdr3_aa: CASSLRSSGGPFHTDTQYF
clone_size: NA; d_call: NA; j_call: TRBJ2-1; v_call: TRBV4-2; cdr3_aa: CASSQVVGAPYNEQFF
clone_size: once; d_call: NA; j_call: TRBJ2-7; v_call: TRBV10-1; cdr3_aa: CAALESYEQYF
clone_size: once; d_call: TRBD1; j_call: TRBJ1-2; v_call: TRBV27; cdr3_aa: CASSSRTGINRPNYGYTF
clone_size: NA; d_call: TRBD1; j_call: TRBJ2-7; v_call: TRBV2; cdr3_aa: CASRRDRESPYEQYF
clone_size: once; d_call: TRBD1; j_call: TRBJ1-5; v_call: TRBV13; cdr3_aa: CASSLGQGPPQHF